This record covers a single T cell receptor (beta chain). This record belongs to a study of blood T cell repertoires in COVID-19. On the study more broadly: Acute-phase and convalescent COVID-19 samples originated in the United States, Italy and Spain.

Participants were aged about 18 to 100 years from around 24 US areas. Cohort assignment relied on participant-reported clinical history. Authors' processing steps: Counts of nucleated cells, estimated from reference gene primer amplification, were obtained. Here immunoSEQ multiplex PCR was the method, and the copy in TCRdb shows in-frame clones only, minus some. V, J and clone size are those of that table, while D and trimming were read from the DNA. The data hold 160,000 or so clones, with roughly 90% observed a single time. V lost 7 bases and J 5 bases, leaving 12 bases between the germline ends. The length of the CDR3 is 12 residues.

The chain has TRBV12-3 or TRBV12-4 and TRBJ2-7, with D possibly being TRBD2 (6 bases). The sequenced sample consisted of PBMCs or T cells enriched from blood (not recorded which). This TCR derives from a human donor with acute COVID-19. The donor label of this sample is uncertain. CDR3 residues: CASTAGGNEQYF. The CDR3 region has the DNA TGTGCCAGCACAGCCGGGGGAAACGAGCAGTACTTC.